These T cell receptor beta chains were read from a single sample in a study of cytomegalovirus exposure and HLA in healthy donors. Sequenced by immunoSEQ multiplex PCR; TCRdb stores in-frame clones only, minus some. This table has about 120,000 clones, about four fifths appearing once. Sequenced material: PBMCs. The receptors were sampled from a woman in her thirties in good health and CMV-seronegative. Each CDR3 is given with its conserved first and last residue. The order of the fields is CDR3 protein, CDR3 DNA, D gene, V gene, J gene, clone size. A D gene is named only where the DNA matches it firmly. A clone size is listed for some rows: how often the clone was seen (once, few, many), or a class if it is expanded.

CDR3aa: CASSTRQGWSNQPQHF; CDR3nt: TGTGCCAGCAGTACTAGACAGGGGTGGAGCAATCAGCCCCAGCATTTT; d_gene: TRBD1; v_gene: TRBV28; j_gene: TRBJ1-5; abundance: NA
CDR3aa: CASSRLAGGTGELFF; CDR3nt: TGTGCCAGCAGCCGACTAGCGGGAGGAACCGGGGAGCTGTTTTTT; d_gene: TRBD2; v_gene: TRBV11-3; j_gene: TRBJ2-2; abundance: NA
CDR3aa: CASSDRSTDTQYF; CDR3nt: TGTGCCAGCAGTGACCGTAGCACAGATACGCAGTATTTT; d_gene: NA; v_gene: TRBV6-4; j_gene: TRBJ2-3; abundance: medium-sized
CDR3aa: CSGGDGNTEAFF; CDR3nt: TGCAGCGGGGGGGACGGGAACACTGAAGCTTTCTTT; d_gene: NA; v_gene: TRBV29-1; j_gene: TRBJ1-1; abundance: NA
CDR3aa: CASSLARGYEQYF; CDR3nt: TGTGCCAGCAGCTTAGCGCGAGGGTACGAGCAGTACTTC; d_gene: NA; v_gene: TRBV7-6; j_gene: TRBJ2-7; abundance: NA
CDR3aa: CASSQGLRGSTDTQYF; CDR3nt: TGCGCCAGCAGCCAGGGTCTAAGGGGAAGCACAGATACGCAGTATTTT; d_gene: NA; v_gene: TRBV4-1; j_gene: TRBJ2-3; abundance: NA
CDR3aa: CASSPWQGGSTDTQYF; CDR3nt: TGTGCCAGCTCACCCTGGCAGGGAGGGAGCACAGATACGCAGTATTTT; d_gene: TRBD2; v_gene: TRBV18; j_gene: TRBJ2-3; abundance: NA
CDR3aa: CASSLASGGNQPQHF; CDR3nt: TGTGCCAGCAGCTTAGCGTCAGGGGGCAATCAGCCCCAGCATTTT; d_gene: NA; v_gene: TRBV7-8; j_gene: TRBJ1-5; abundance: NA
CDR3aa: CASSPSGSPETQYF; CDR3nt: TGTGCCAGTAGTCCTAGCGGGAGCCCGGAGACCCAGTACTTC; d_gene: TRBD2; v_gene: TRBV19; j_gene: TRBJ2-5; abundance: few
CDR3aa: CASSQARGGNYGYTF; CDR3nt: TGTGCCAGCAGCCAAGCAAGGGGGGGGAACTATGGCTACACCTTC; d_gene: NA; v_gene: TRBV14; j_gene: TRBJ1-2; abundance: NA
CDR3aa: CSSSLVQREAFF; CDR3nt: TGTTCCAGCAGCTTAGTTCAGCGTGAAGCTTTCTTT; d_gene: NA; v_gene: TRBV7-9; j_gene: TRBJ1-1; abundance: NA
CDR3aa: CAWRSAGTAPAGGYTF; CDR3nt: TGTGCCTGGAGATCGGCCGGCACGGCCCCCGCGGGAGGCTACACCTTC; d_gene: NA; v_gene: TRBV30; j_gene: TRBJ1-2; abundance: NA
CDR3aa: CASSEYRGGELFF; CDR3nt: TGTGCCAGCAGTGAATATCGGGGCGGGGAGCTGTTTTTT; d_gene: NA; v_gene: TRBV25-1; j_gene: TRBJ2-2; abundance: NA
CDR3aa: CASSFQQGDTEAFF; CDR3nt: TGCGCCAGCAGCTTCCAACAGGGGGACACTGAAGCTTTCTTT; d_gene: TRBD1; v_gene: TRBV5-1; j_gene: TRBJ1-1; abundance: NA
CDR3aa: CASELQENNQPQHF; CDR3nt: TGTGCCAGCGAGTTACAGGAGAACAATCAGCCCCAGCATTTT; d_gene: NA; v_gene: TRBV18; j_gene: TRBJ1-5; abundance: NA